The rows below give T cell receptor beta chains drawn from one sample of a study of blood T cells in healthy people across ages. TCRdb fed the 5' RACE reads into MiXCR, producing one record per CDR3 protein. In the table there are under 800,000 distinct CDR3 sequences, around 40% of which are singletons. Sequenced sample: blood. These TCRs come from a woman aged 55-69 years in good health. CDR3s include the opening cysteine and the closing phenylalanine or tryptophan. Each record gives: CDR3 DNA, CDR3 protein, V gene, J gene, CDR3 length, clone size, D gene. The D gene is left open where the match is weak. Rows give clone size only sometimes, using once, few, many, or a class for an expanded clone.

CDR3 DNA: TGTGCCAGCAGCTTAGGGGCAGGAGGCTACAATGAGCAGTTCTTC; CDR3 protein: CASSLGAGGYNEQFF; V gene: TRBV5-1; J gene: TRBJ2-1; CDR3 length: 15; clone size: many; D gene: NA
CDR3 DNA: TGTGCCAGCAGTTCGAACCCTCTCGGTTACGAGCAGTACTTC; CDR3 protein: CASSSNPLGYEQYF; V gene: TRBV27; J gene: TRBJ2-7; CDR3 length: 14; clone size: NA; D gene: NA
CDR3 DNA: TGTGCCAGCAGCACAAGTGATTGGGGGACCCAGTACTTC; CDR3 protein: CASSTSDWGTQYF; V gene: TRBV9; J gene: TRBJ2-5; CDR3 length: 13; clone size: NA; D gene: NA
CDR3 DNA: TGTGCCAGCAGCTTAGACCCCGGCGGGGGATTAGGGTACAATGAGCAGTTCTTC; CDR3 protein: CASSLDPGGGLGYNEQFF; V gene: TRBV7-6; J gene: TRBJ2-1; CDR3 length: 18; clone size: NA; D gene: TRBD2
CDR3 DNA: TGCGCCAGCAGCCGCCTTTCGGACAAAGAAGAGACCCAGTACTTC; CDR3 protein: CASSRLSDKEETQYF; V gene: TRBV5-1; J gene: TRBJ2-5; CDR3 length: 15; clone size: NA; D gene: NA
CDR3 DNA: TGCGCCAGCAGCTTGATGTCAACGGGAGGGGCAGCAGAGACCCAGTACTTC; CDR3 protein: CASSLMSTGGAAETQYF; V gene: TRBV5-1; J gene: TRBJ2-5; CDR3 length: 17; clone size: few; D gene: TRBD2
CDR3 DNA: TGTGCCAGCAGCGCCGAGGAACTAGCGGGAGGTAGTGAGCAGTTCTTC; CDR3 protein: CASSAEELAGGSEQFF; V gene: TRBV9; J gene: TRBJ2-1; CDR3 length: 16; clone size: NA; D gene: TRBD2
CDR3 DNA: TGCGTCAGCAGCTCAAATCCGGGAGTTTCCTTTAACTATGGCTACACCTTC; CDR3 protein: CVSSSNPGVSFNYGYTF; V gene: TRBV5-1; J gene: TRBJ1-2; CDR3 length: 17; clone size: NA; D gene: NA
CDR3 DNA: TGTGCCAGCAGTCGACAGAGGAGCTCCTACAATGAGCAGTACTTC; CDR3 protein: CASSRQRSSYNEQYF; V gene: TRBV6-5; J gene: TRBJ2-7; CDR3 length: 15; clone size: NA; D gene: NA
CDR3 DNA: TGCAGCGTTGGGGGACAGGGGTTCTATGGCTACACCTTC; CDR3 protein: CSVGGQGFYGYTF; V gene: TRBV29-1; J gene: TRBJ1-2; CDR3 length: 13; clone size: many; D gene: TRBD1
CDR3 DNA: TGTGCCAGCAGTGAAACTAGCGGGGGGCCCCGGATGGTCGGTGAGCAGTTCTTC; CDR3 protein: CASSETSGGPRMVGEQFF; V gene: TRBV6-1; J gene: TRBJ2-1; CDR3 length: 18; clone size: NA; D gene: TRBD2
CDR3 DNA: TGCAGTGCAGACGGGACTTGGGGCTACGAGCAGTACTTC; CDR3 protein: CSADGTWGYEQYF; V gene: TRBV20-1; J gene: TRBJ2-7; CDR3 length: 13; clone size: NA; D gene: NA
CDR3 DNA: TGTGCCAGCAGCTTACGGTCCAATGAGCAGTTCTTC; CDR3 protein: CASSLRSNEQFF; V gene: TRBV7-9; J gene: TRBJ2-1; CDR3 length: 12; clone size: many; D gene: NA
CDR3 DNA: TGCAGTGGGGGGGCAAGCCAAGAGACCCAGTACTTC; CDR3 protein: CSGGASQETQYF; V gene: TRBV20-1; J gene: TRBJ2-5; CDR3 length: 12; clone size: few; D gene: NA
CDR3 DNA: TGCAGTGCTAGAAGCCTTGTTGGCGGTAAGCAGTTCTTC; CDR3 protein: CSARSLVGGKQFF; V gene: TRBV20-1; J gene: TRBJ2-1; CDR3 length: 13; clone size: NA; D gene: NA
CDR3 DNA: TGTGCCAGCAGCAAAGCCCGGGCATACGAGCAGTACTTC; CDR3 protein: CASSKARAYEQYF; V gene: TRBV7-2; J gene: TRBJ2-7; CDR3 length: 13; clone size: once; D gene: NA
CDR3 DNA: TGTGCCAGCAGCCCCGAACTAGCGGGGGGTGTTAACATTCAGTACTTC; CDR3 protein: CASSPELAGGVNIQYF; V gene: TRBV9; J gene: TRBJ2-4; CDR3 length: 16; clone size: NA; D gene: TRBD2
CDR3 DNA: TGCAGTGCTAGAGATTTGGACCGAGGCTACGAGCAGTACTTC; CDR3 protein: CSARDLDRGYEQYF; V gene: TRBV20-1; J gene: TRBJ2-7; CDR3 length: 14; clone size: many; D gene: NA
CDR3 DNA: TGCAGCGTGGGGGACAGTCAAAACTATGGCTACACCTTC; CDR3 protein: CSVGDSQNYGYTF; V gene: TRBV29-1; J gene: TRBJ1-2; CDR3 length: 13; clone size: many; D gene: TRBD1
CDR3 DNA: TGTGCCAGCAGCCAAGAGGGGCTAGCGTCTCCCTACAATGAGCAGTTCTTC; CDR3 protein: CASSQEGLASPYNEQFF; V gene: TRBV4-2; J gene: TRBJ2-1; CDR3 length: 17; clone size: NA; D gene: NA
CDR3 DNA: TGTGCCAGCAGCGTAGAAGGGTGGAACACCGGGGAGCTGTTTTTT; CDR3 protein: CASSVEGWNTGELFF; V gene: TRBV9; J gene: TRBJ2-2; CDR3 length: 15; clone size: NA; D gene: NA
CDR3 DNA: TGCAGTGCTAGATCCGGGACAGGGGGCTCCTGCGAGCAGTACTTC; CDR3 protein: CSARSGTGGSCEQYF; V gene: TRBV20-1; J gene: TRBJ2-7; CDR3 length: 15; clone size: NA; D gene: TRBD1
CDR3 DNA: TGTGCCGGCAGTTATTCCTACGAGCAGTACTTC; CDR3 protein: CAGSYSYEQYF; V gene: TRBV6-8; J gene: TRBJ2-7; CDR3 length: 11; clone size: NA; D gene: NA
CDR3 DNA: TGTGCCAGCAGTTTAGGGGGCAGGGGACGGAACACCATATATTTT; CDR3 protein: CASSLGGRGRNTIYF; V gene: TRBV27; J gene: TRBJ1-3; CDR3 length: 15; clone size: few; D gene: NA
CDR3 DNA: TGTGCCATCTCTGGCGGACCAACCGGGGAGCTGTTTTTT; CDR3 protein: CAISGGPTGELFF; V gene: TRBV10-3; J gene: TRBJ2-2; CDR3 length: 13; clone size: NA; D gene: NA
CDR3 DNA: TGTGCCAGCAGCCAACCGGGACAGGGGACAAACACCGGGGAGCTGTTTTTT; CDR3 protein: CASSQPGQGTNTGELFF; V gene: TRBV4-2; J gene: TRBJ2-2; CDR3 length: 17; clone size: NA; D gene: TRBD1
CDR3 DNA: TGTGCCAGCAGCCACGTTCGGACTAGCGGGAGCTACGAGCAGTACTTC; CDR3 protein: CASSHVRTSGSYEQYF; V gene: TRBV3-1; J gene: TRBJ2-7; CDR3 length: 16; clone size: NA; D gene: TRBD2
CDR3 DNA: TGCAGTGCTAGATCCCCAGGGCGCAATTACGGAGAGACCCAGTACTTC; CDR3 protein: CSARSPGRNYGETQYF; V gene: TRBV20-1; J gene: TRBJ2-5; CDR3 length: 16; clone size: few; D gene: NA
CDR3 DNA: TGTGCCAGCAGCCCACCGACTAGCGGGCGATCAGAGACCCAGTACTTC; CDR3 protein: CASSPPTSGRSETQYF; V gene: TRBV7-2; J gene: TRBJ2-5; CDR3 length: 16; clone size: many; D gene: TRBD2
CDR3 DNA: TGCGCCAGCAGCTCGGCCGGGACGGGGGACACCGGGGAGCCGTTTTTT; CDR3 protein: CASSSAGTGDTGEPFF; V gene: TRBV5-1; J gene: TRBJ2-2; CDR3 length: 16; clone size: NA; D gene: NA
CDR3 DNA: TGCAGCGTCACACTAGAAGCTGAGCAGTTCTTC; CDR3 protein: CSVTLEAEQFF; V gene: TRBV29-1; J gene: TRBJ2-1; CDR3 length: 11; clone size: many; D gene: NA
CDR3 DNA: TGTGCCAGTCGGTCACAGGGGACTAATGAAAAACTGTTTTTT; CDR3 protein: CASRSQGTNEKLFF; V gene: TRBV27; J gene: TRBJ1-4; CDR3 length: 14; clone size: few; D gene: TRBD1
CDR3 DNA: TGCGCCAGCAGCCAAGACGGGGCGAGAGTAGGCACAGATACGCAGTATTTT; CDR3 protein: CASSQDGARVGTDTQYF; V gene: TRBV4-3; J gene: TRBJ2-3; CDR3 length: 17; clone size: many; D gene: NA
CDR3 DNA: TGTGCCAGCAGTTACTCGAATTCGATAGATACGCAGTATTTT; CDR3 protein: CASSYSNSIDTQYF; V gene: TRBV6-5; J gene: TRBJ2-3; CDR3 length: 14; clone size: NA; D gene: NA
CDR3 DNA: TGCAGTGCTAGAGATGGGACAGGGTTTAGTGGGGGCTACACCTTC; CDR3 protein: CSARDGTGFSGGYTF; V gene: TRBV20-1; J gene: TRBJ1-2; CDR3 length: 15; clone size: NA; D gene: TRBD1
CDR3 DNA: TGTGCCAGCAGCCTCAGGCACAGCTCAGGGGCGCAGGATGGCTACACCTTC; CDR3 protein: CASSLRHSSGAQDGYTF; V gene: TRBV3-1; J gene: TRBJ1-2; CDR3 length: 17; clone size: few; D gene: NA
CDR3 DNA: TGCAGTGCTAGAGATCCCGGCAGCTCGAATGAAAAACTGTTTTTT; CDR3 protein: CSARDPGSSNEKLFF; V gene: TRBV20-1; J gene: TRBJ1-4; CDR3 length: 15; clone size: NA; D gene: NA
CDR3 DNA: TGTGCCAGCAGTCCCGGGACAGGGGGCGCGAGGCAAGAGACCCAGTACTTC; CDR3 protein: CASSPGTGGARQETQYF; V gene: TRBV6-1; J gene: TRBJ2-5; CDR3 length: 17; clone size: few; D gene: TRBD1
CDR3 DNA: TGCAGCCCTCTATTTGGACGGACAGTCTACGAGCAGTACTTC; CDR3 protein: CSPLFGRTVYEQYF; V gene: TRBV29-1; J gene: TRBJ2-7; CDR3 length: 14; clone size: NA; D gene: NA
CDR3 DNA: TGTGCCAGCAGCTTTCGAGACAGGTTTGGGGCCAACGTCCTGACTTTC; CDR3 protein: CASSFRDRFGANVLTF; V gene: TRBV5-6; J gene: TRBJ2-6; CDR3 length: 16; clone size: NA; D gene: NA
CDR3 DNA: TGCAGTGCTGGGTCCGGTTCACTTGGCTATGGCTACACCTTC; CDR3 protein: CSAGSGSLGYGYTF; V gene: TRBV20-1; J gene: TRBJ1-2; CDR3 length: 14; clone size: few; D gene: NA
CDR3 DNA: TGCAGTGCTAGGACTTCCTACGAGCAGTACTTC; CDR3 protein: CSARTSYEQYF; V gene: TRBV20-1; J gene: TRBJ2-7; CDR3 length: 11; clone size: NA; D gene: NA
CDR3 DNA: TGCACTGCTAGGGGGGATAGCGGGGTAATGGGGACAGATACGCTGTATTTT; CDR3 protein: CTARGDSGVMGTDTLYF; V gene: TRBV20-1; J gene: TRBJ2-3; CDR3 length: 17; clone size: NA; D gene: NA
CDR3 DNA: TGTGCCAGCAGACCGACAGGGACGAACACCGGGGAGCTGTTTTTT; CDR3 protein: CASRPTGTNTGELFF; V gene: TRBV2; J gene: TRBJ2-2; CDR3 length: 15; clone size: once; D gene: TRBD1
CDR3 DNA: TGTGCCAGCAGACCGGGACAGTACCAAGAGACCCAGTACTTC; CDR3 protein: CASRPGQYQETQYF; V gene: TRBV7-9; J gene: TRBJ2-5; CDR3 length: 14; clone size: few; D gene: TRBD1
CDR3 DNA: TGCGCCAGCAGCTTGAATAGCGGGAGGGGTGAGCAGTTCTTC; CDR3 protein: CASSLNSGRGEQFF; V gene: TRBV5-1; J gene: TRBJ2-1; CDR3 length: 14; clone size: NA; D gene: TRBD2
CDR3 DNA: TGTGCCAGCAGCACACCGAGCGGGAGGCGGTACTTC; CDR3 protein: CASSTPSGRRYF; V gene: TRBV12-3/TRBV12-4; J gene: TRBJ2-7; CDR3 length: 12; clone size: NA; D gene: TRBD2
CDR3 DNA: TGCAGCGTAGCCCTGGGCGGGAGCACAGATACGCAGTATTTT; CDR3 protein: CSVALGGSTDTQYF; V gene: TRBV29-1; J gene: TRBJ2-3; CDR3 length: 14; clone size: NA; D gene: NA
CDR3 DNA: TGCGCCAGCAGCACCACCGGACTAGTTGGGTATGAGCAGTTCTTC; CDR3 protein: CASSTTGLVGYEQFF; V gene: TRBV5-1; J gene: TRBJ2-1; CDR3 length: 15; clone size: NA; D gene: TRBD2
CDR3 DNA: TGCAGCGTTCCGGGACAGGGTGGGGCAGATACGCAGTATTTT; CDR3 protein: CSVPGQGGADTQYF; V gene: TRBV29-1; J gene: TRBJ2-3; CDR3 length: 14; clone size: NA; D gene: TRBD1
CDR3 DNA: TGCAGCGTACAGAGACAGGCCGGTTACGAGCAGTACTTC; CDR3 protein: CSVQRQAGYEQYF; V gene: TRBV29-1; J gene: TRBJ2-7; CDR3 length: 13; clone size: many; D gene: NA
CDR3 DNA: TGTGCCAGCAGTTTAAGGCAGGGGGTCGGGGAGCAGTTCTTC; CDR3 protein: CASSLRQGVGEQFF; V gene: TRBV12-3/TRBV12-4; J gene: TRBJ2-1; CDR3 length: 14; clone size: NA; D gene: TRBD1
CDR3 DNA: TGTGCCAGCAGCGGTCTAGCCGTTTACACAGATACGCAGTATTTT; CDR3 protein: CASSGLAVYTDTQYF; V gene: TRBV9; J gene: TRBJ2-3; CDR3 length: 15; clone size: few; D gene: NA